These 19 T cell receptor beta chains were all obtained from the same sample, sequenced in a study of shared clonotypes between healthy human individuals. The data were produced by immunoSEQ multiplex PCR, yet TCRdb's version contains in-frame clones alone and is incomplete. Of roughly 2,500,000 clones in the sample, more than 85% are singletons; the top ten hold around 0.37%. Sequencing was performed on naive CD4+ T cells from PBMCs. Subset in this sample: CD45RA+ positively selected. The receptor source for this set is a man aged 18 to 29 in good health. Some clones in this sample may be carry-over from other donors' samples.

This chain connects TRBV15 to TRBJ2-2; 7 bases map to TRBD2. J gave up 6 bases and V 0 bases, and 4 bases lay outside the gene matches. The CDR3 runs 15 residues. Germline V gene sequence: CDR1 LNHNV, CDR2 YYDKDF (reference sequence). CDR3 amino acids: CATSRDRLAAGELFF. For the CDR3, the DNA is TGTGCCACCAGCAGAGATCGGCTAGCGGCCGGGGAGCTGTTTTTT.

V and J are TRBV18 and TRBJ1-2, with 7 bases fitting TRBD1. The CDR3 is made up of 16 amino acids. V lost 3 bases to trimming and J lost 7 bases; unmatched junction nucleotides: 14. The germline V gene has CDR1 KGHSH and CDR2 LQKENI. The CDR3 spells CASSPTEVVTGSGYTF. The CDR3 bases are TGTGCCAGCTCACCCACGGAAGTGGTGACAGGGAGTGGCTACACCTTC.

This chain connects TRBV10-3 to TRBJ2-2; no reliable D call. V was clipped by 4 bases and J by 8 bases, with 14 bases between them. In germline, CDR1 is ENHRY, CDR2 SYGVKD. CDR3 length: 14 amino acids. The CDR3 loop reads CAISGTSSPGELFF. CDR3 DNA sequence: TGTGCCATCAGTGGGACCTCGTCCCCGGGGGAGCTGTTTTTT.

The chain combines TRBV19 with TRBJ2-7; 13 bases line up with TRBD2. Per the germline V gene, CDR1 is LNHDA and CDR2 is SQIVND (reference sequence). CDR3 length: 17 amino acids. The V segment lost 8 bases and the J segment 5 bases; nucleotides outside the gene matches: 15. CDR3 sequence reads: CASPIIGLAGACHEQYF. DNA of the CDR3: TGTGCCAGTCCTATTATAGGACTAGCGGGAGCATGCCACGAGCAGTACTTC.

This clone was detected only once. The rearrangement joins TRBV2 to TRBJ2-3; D possibly uses TRBD1 or TRBD2 (6 bases each). The germline V gene has CDR1 SNHLY and CDR2 FYNNEI. V dropped 10 bases and J dropped 0 bases, with 14 bases sitting between them. CDR3 length: 14 residues. Here the CDR3 reads CANARGPSTDTQYF. The DNA of the CDR3 is TGTGCCAACGCCCGGGGGCCTAGCACAGATACGCAGTATTTT.

Concerning this clone: The same CDR3 also results from other DNA sequences found in this sample. The V gene is TRBV5-1, the J gene TRBJ1-1; unclear D gene. The CDR3 spans 12 residues. Trimming left V 1 base short and J 2 bases short, with 3 bases between. From germline, CDR1 is SGHRS and CDR2 YFSETQ. CDR3 protein: CASSLSNTEAFF. The CDR3 nucleotides read TGCGCCAGCAGCTTGTCCAACACTGAAGCTTTCTTT.

In this sample, this clone turned up once. CDR3 sequence (DNA): TGTGCCAGCTCACCCGCGGGACAGCCCGCGGGGGACATTCAGTACTTC. It is translated as CASSPAGQPAGDIQYF. The chain employs TRBV18 and TRBJ2-4; D is tentatively TRBD1 or TRBD2 (7 bases each). The CDR3 is 16 residues long. The V gene's germline CDR1 is KGHSH and CDR2 LQKENI. Trimming shortened V by 3 bases and J by 8 bases, and 20 bases separated the two germline ends.

V is TRBV27 and J is TRBJ1-4, with TRBD1 as a possible D gene (5 bases). Germline V gene lookup returns CDR1 MNHEY and CDR2 SMNVEV (reference sequence). V was shortened by 2 bases and J by 6 bases, with 13 bases between the two germline ends. This CDR3 spans 15 amino acids. The CDR3 DNA reads as TGTGCCAGCAGTTTACGGGGGGATTGGGATGAAAAACTGTTTTTT. Its translation: CASSLRGDWDEKLFF.

The chain joins TRBV28 to TRBJ1-4, with D possibly TRBD1 on 6 matching bases. Germline values: CDR1 MDHEN, CDR2 SYDVKM. The CDR3 is 14 residues long. The germline V and J ends were trimmed by 7 bases and 6 bases, with 15 bases remaining between them. The CDR3 loop is CASTLRDTYEKLFF. CDR3 nucleotides: TGTGCCAGCACCTTACGGGACACTTATGAAAAACTGTTTTTT.

The chain combines TRBV7-2 with TRBJ1-5; TRBD1 might be the D (5 bases). V was shortened by 2 bases and J by 9 bases, with 20 bases between the two germline ends. The CDR3 consists of 16 residues. Germline-derived CDR1 and CDR2 are SGHTA and FQGNSA. The CDR3 DNA is TGTGCCAGCAGCTTAACCGGGACCCTCCCGGGGTGGCCCCAGCATTTT. As protein: CASSLTGTLPGWPQHF.

The CDR3 here is CASSFGGEDTQYF. CDR3 DNA: TGTGCCAGCAGTTTTGGAGGGGAAGATACGCAGTATTTT. This rearrangement joins TRBV27 to TRBJ2-3; perhaps TRBD2 as D (6 bases). Germline CDR1 reads MNHEY; CDR2 reads SMNVEV (reference sequence). Trimming stripped 3 bases from V and 5 bases from J, with 9 bases between. This CDR3 is built from 13 residues.

This sequence joins TRBV25-1 and TRBJ2-2, with TRBD2 as a possible D gene (6 bases). V lost 0 bases, J lost 5 bases, and 10 bases lay in between. This CDR3 is built from 15 residues. Looked up from germline, CDR1 is MGHDK and CDR2 is SYGVNS. CDR3 nucleotide sequence: TGTGCCAGCAGTGAATACGGGGGAGCGACCGGGGAGCTGTTTTTT. This translates into CASSEYGGATGELFF.

This chain joins TRBV9 and TRBJ2-1, with TRBD2 as a possible D gene (6 bases). Germline lookup yields CDR1 SGDLS and CDR2 YYNGEE. The V end lost 5 bases, the J end lost 7 bases, and 10 bases lay between the germline ends. The CDR3 is 12 residues long. The DNA for the CDR3 is TGTGCCAGCAGGGCCGCGGGGAATGAGCAGTTCTTC. Translating it yields CASRAAGNEQFF.

The V gene is TRBV18, the J gene TRBJ2-1; 11 nucleotides align to TRBD2. Germline V gives CDR1 KGHSH, CDR2 LQKENI. The CDR3 extends over 17 amino acids. The V and J ends lost 2 bases and 8 bases, in that order; junction bases with no gene match: 11. CDR3 in amino acids: CASSPFSGRAFNDEQFF. As DNA, the CDR3 is TGTGCCAGCTCACCATTTAGCGGGAGGGCCTTTAATGATGAGCAGTTCTTC.

The chain links TRBV28 to TRBJ2-1, with a weak D call TRBD1 (5 bases). V was trimmed by 2 bases and J by 6 bases, leaving 14 bases between them. The CDR3 runs to 15 residues. Germline V CDR1 and CDR2: MDHEN, SYDVKM. CDR3 coding DNA: TGTGCCAGCAGTTTAAGGTCAGGGTCTCTCAATGAGCAGTTCTTC. It is translated as CASSLRSGSLNEQFF.

This chain joins TRBV19 and TRBJ2-1; a weak D match, TRBD2 (6 bases). Germline values: CDR1 LNHDA, CDR2 SQIVND (reference sequence). Trimming shortened V by 7 bases and J by 5 bases, and 15 bases separated the two germline ends. The length of the CDR3 is 14 residues. The CDR3 reads CASTSGDRDNEQFF. In DNA form, the CDR3 reads TGTGCCAGTACCTCGGGGGATCGAGACAATGAGCAGTTCTTC. Drawing the rest from reference TRBV19 and TRBJ2-1, the complete variable domain is DGGITQSPKYLFRKEGQNVTLSCEQNLNHDAMYWYRQDPGQGLRLIYYSQIVNDFQKGDIAEGYSVSREKKESFPLTVTSAQKNPTAFYLCASTSGDRDNEQFFGPGTRLTVL.

About this clone itself: Other nucleotide sequences from this sample produce the same CDR3. The gene calls are TRBV28 and TRBJ2-6, with D possibly matching TRBD2 (6 bases). CDR1 is MDHEN and CDR2 is SYDVKM in the germline V gene. Trimming took off 2 bases at V and 2 bases at J, with 7 bases between the two ends. There are 15 residues in the CDR3. CDR3 nucleotide sequence: TGTGCCAGCAGTTTAGGGGGGACTGGGGCCAACGTCCTGACTTTC. Its protein product is CASSLGGTGANVLTF.

The CDR3 DNA reads as TGCAGCGTCCGCCGTGGGCAATTCCAAGAGACCCAGTACTTC. As protein: CSVRRGQFQETQYF. The chain recombines TRBV29-1 with TRBJ2-5; D unclear. The CDR3 has 14 residues. CDR1 and CDR2 from the germline V gene are SQVTM and ANQGSEA. Trimming removed 6 bases from V and 1 base from J, with 15 bases in between.

The chain carries TRBV28 and TRBJ1-2, with TRBD1 as a possible D gene (6 bases). This CDR3 has 15 residues. The V end was cut by 7 bases, the J end by 4 bases, with 19 bases between. In germline, CDR1 is MDHEN, CDR2 SYDVKM. CDR3 bases: TGTGCCAGCACCCGAAAGAGGAGGGGGAGCTATGGCTACACCTTC. This sequence encodes CASTRKRRGSYGYTF.